Shown below are 30 T cell receptor beta chains from a single sample sequenced in a study of shared clonotypes between healthy human individuals (dated by TCRdb to about 2020). Preparation of the library involved the immunoSEQ multiplex PCR assay. TCRdb took this table from immuneACCESS and kept in-frame rearrangements with V and J called. Such tables lack part of the clones; where checked against another copy, unresolved V genes explain under half of the gap, and the rest is unexplained. The sample contains millions of clones, around 94% of them found a single time. About 0.13% of the sample goes to the ten largest clones. The material sequenced was naive CD4+ T cells sorted from blood. Reading the label with the study, this specimen's cell subset or site is: CD45RA+ positively selected. The origin of the receptors is a man between 18 and 29 years old in good health.

This clone was counted only a few times. This chain connects TRBV25-1 to TRBJ1-5, with D possibly TRBD1 on 6 matching bases. V lost 2 bases and J 4 bases, leaving 6 bases between the germline ends. Germline V gene data show CDR1 as MGHDK and CDR2 as SYGVNS. CDR3 size: 13 residues. CDR3 protein: CASSEQGNQPQHF. Written as DNA, the CDR3 is TGTGCCAGCAGTGAACAGGGGAATCAGCCCCAGCATTTT.

This clone was recorded once. The chain recombines TRBV5-6 with TRBJ1-2; perhaps TRBD1 as D (6 bases). The ends were cut back, 4 bases at V and 4 bases at J, with 11 bases in the middle. Looked up from germline, CDR1 is SGHDT and CDR2 is YYEEEE. The CDR3 runs 13 residues. For the CDR3, the DNA is TGTGCCAGCAGCCCGGAGGGGGGCTATGGCTACACCTTC. Encoded protein: CASSPEGGYGYTF.

This clone came up once. The chain carries TRBV18 and TRBJ1-1; D possibly corresponds to TRBD1 (6 bases). Germline CDR1 reads KGHSH; CDR2 reads LQKENI. This CDR3 is built from 14 residues. V shed 5 bases and J shed 4 bases, with 14 bases lying between them. The CDR3 loop reads CASSRGEQSTEAFF. The CDR3, as DNA: TGTGCCAGCTCAAGGGGGGAACAGAGCACTGAAGCTTTCTTT.

The chain links TRBV25-1 to TRBJ1-2; D gene ambiguous. V lost 0 bases, J lost 5 bases, and 13 bases lay in between. The CDR3 sequence is 15 residues long. Germline loops: CDR1 MGHDK, CDR2 SYGVNS. DNA for the CDR3: TGTGCCAGCAGTGAATATGGGCCGACCGAGTATGGCTACACCTTC. This encodes CASSEYGPTEYGYTF.

The V and J genes are TRBV6-1 and TRBJ2-7; D assignment may be TRBD1 or TRBD2 (5 bases each). This CDR3 has 13 residues. Between the trimmed V and J ends, which lost 4 bases and 0 bases, there was a span of 7 bases. CDR1 MNHNS and CDR2 SASEGT come from the germline V gene. CDR3: CASSVGTSYEQYF. The CDR3, as DNA: TGTGCCAGCAGTGTCGGGACCTCCTACGAGCAGTACTTC.

The chain uses TRBV7-9 and TRBJ1-3; no firm D call. This CDR3 contains 14 residues. The germline V gene encodes CDR1 SEHNR and CDR2 FQNEAQ (reference sequence). The germline V and J ends were trimmed by 2 bases and 4 bases, with 9 bases remaining between them. This CDR3 is CASSLLGTGNTIYF. CDR3 sequence (DNA): TGTGCCAGCAGCTTACTGGGTACAGGAAACACCATATATTTT.

The genes are TRBV2 and TRBJ2-7, with D perhaps given as TRBD1 or TRBD2 (5 bases each). Germline V lookup: CDR1 SNHLY, CDR2 FYNNEI. The CDR3 is 14 residues long. Trimming took 2 bases from V and 3 from J, leaving 11 bases between them. CDR3 sequence: CASSEWGSYYEQYF. DNA of the CDR3: TGTGCCAGCAGTGAATGGGGGAGTTACTACGAGCAGTACTTC.

This chain uses TRBV5-6 with TRBJ1-1, with 8 nucleotides matching TRBD1. V trimming: 4 bases; J trimming: 1 base; junction bases outside the gene matches: 6. CDR3 length: 15 amino acids. CDR1 SGHDT and CDR2 YYEEEE come from the germline V gene. In DNA, the CDR3 is TGTGCCAGCAGCGCCGACACAGGGGGGAACACTGAAGCTTTCTTT. Translation: CASSADTGGNTEAFF.

V and J are TRBV11-2 and TRBJ2-5; D remains ambiguous. The CDR3 runs to 13 residues. With 5 bases removed from V and 4 bases from J, the gap between germline ends came to 11 bases. In germline, CDR1 is SGHAT, CDR2 FQNNGV. For the CDR3, the DNA is TGTGCCAGCAGCCCAGACCCAGGAGAGACCCAGTACTTC. Translation gives CASSPDPGETQYF.

As regards this clone: Different DNA sequences within this sample yield the same CDR3. The chain has TRBV7-3 and TRBJ1-2; D perhaps matches TRBD1 (6 bases). The germline CDR1 and CDR2 sequences are SGHTA and FQGTGA. The CDR3 has 13 residues. Trimming took 5 bases from V and 2 from J, leaving 9 bases between them. CDR3 loop: CASSPDRNYGYTF. CDR3 nucleotide sequence: TGTGCCAGCAGCCCCGACAGGAACTATGGCTACACCTTC.

This chain joins TRBV5-1 and TRBJ1-6; the D gene is possibly TRBD1 (6 bases). The ends were cut back, 0 bases at V and 1 base at J, with 11 bases in the middle. The CDR3 consists of 17 residues. The germline V gene has CDR1 SGHRS and CDR2 YFSETQ. The CDR3 protein is CASSLDLQGSYNSPLHF. The CDR3 DNA reads as TGCGCCAGCAGCTTGGATCTACAGGGTTCCTATAATTCACCCCTCCACTTT.

The rearrangement joins TRBV7-8 to TRBJ1-6, with 12 bases aligning to TRBD1. The CDR3 sequence is 18 residues long. Trimming removed 0 bases from V and 4 bases from J; junction bases left unmatched: 4. CDR1 is SGHVS and CDR2 is FQNEAQ in the germline V gene. CDR3 nucleotide sequence: TGTGCCAGCAGCTTAGCCGGGACAGGGGGCTGGTATAATTCACCCCTCCACTTT. This translates into CASSLAGTGGWYNSPLHF.

J is TRBJ2-5 and V is TRBV6-1; D uncertain. V dropped 4 bases and J dropped 4 bases, with 13 bases sitting between them. The CDR3 has 14 residues. Germline lookup yields CDR1 MNHNS and CDR2 SASEGT. CDR3 nucleotide sequence: TGTGCCAGCAGTGGAGGATTTTTGCGAGAGACCCAGTACTTC. It is translated as CASSGGFLRETQYF.

The rearrangement uses TRBV7-2 and TRBJ2-2; 7 bases align to TRBD1. The CDR3 is 15 residues long. V trimming: 4 bases; J trimming: 4 bases; junction bases outside the gene matches: 6. Germline loops: CDR1 SGHTA, CDR2 FQGNSA. CDR3 sequence: CASSSRQGTTGELFF. The CDR3 bases are TGTGCCAGCAGCTCAAGACAGGGAACCACCGGGGAGCTGTTTTTT.

This clone was seen just once. The V and J genes are TRBV5-8 and TRBJ1-2; D is unresolved. The length of the CDR3 is 15 residues. The germline V and J ends were trimmed by 0 bases and 4 bases, with 13 bases remaining between them. Per germline, CDR1 SGHTS and CDR2 YDEGEE. CDR3 region: CASSLVAQSSYGYTF. The DNA for the CDR3 is TGTGCCAGCAGCTTGGTGGCGCAGTCGTCCTATGGCTACACCTTC.

This sequence joins TRBV6-1 and TRBJ1-4, with D possibly matching TRBD1 (5 bases). With 3 bases removed from V and 11 bases from J, the gap between germline ends came to 10 bases. Germline CDR1 is MNHNS and CDR2 is SASEGT. This CDR3 is 12 amino acids long. As DNA, the CDR3 is TGTGCCAGCAGTGAGTGGGGCGGGAAACTGTTTTTT. Protein: CASSEWGGKLFF.

The chain employs TRBV9 and TRBJ1-1, with 8 bases identical to TRBD1. Germline CDR1 and CDR2: SGDLS and YYNGEE. V lost 2 bases and J lost 4; bases outside the gene matches: 4. This CDR3 region has 14 residues. CDR3 coding DNA: TGTGCCAGCAGCGTGACAGGGGTGGGCACTGAAGCTTTCTTT. Its protein is CASSVTGVGTEAFF.

The J gene is TRBJ2-1, the V gene TRBV21-1; the listed D gene, TRBD1, was not tested against the DNA. TRBV21-1 is a pseudogene locus. The CDR3 consists of 17 residues. The CDR3, as DNA: TGTGCCAGGCCGGGACAAGAGGAACTCCCCGGTGTCAATGAGCAGTTCTTC. It codes for CARPGQEELPGVNEQFF.

J is TRBJ2-1 and V is TRBV9; the match to TRBD2 covers 11 bases. The CDR3 runs to 14 residues. The trim removed 6 bases at V and 8 bases at J, leaving 7 bases unmatched. Germline CDR1 SGDLS, CDR2 YYNGEE. Here the CDR3 reads CASTTSGIGDEQFF. The DNA of the CDR3 is TGTGCCAGCACGACTAGCGGGATTGGGGATGAGCAGTTCTTC.

The rearrangement joins TRBV19 to TRBJ1-1; no clear D gene. Germline-derived CDR1 and CDR2 are LNHDA and SQIVND (reference sequence). Trimming took 4 bases from V and 4 from J, leaving 16 bases between them. The CDR3 extends over 15 amino acids. The CDR3 protein is CASSTGGPPSTEAFF. For the CDR3, the DNA is TGTGCCAGTAGTACCGGAGGCCCCCCGAGCACTGAAGCTTTCTTT. Full variable domain (rest looked up from reference TRBV19 and TRBJ1-1): DGGITQSPKYLFRKEGQNVTLSCEQNLNHDAMYWYRQDPGQGLRLIYYSQIVNDFQKGDIAEGYSVSREKKESFPLTVTSAQKNPTAFYLCASSTGGPPSTEAFFGQGTRLTVV.

This clone was detected only once. The genes are TRBV5-3 and TRBJ2-1; weak D call: TRBD1 (5 bases). TRBV5-3 is identified as an open reading frame with a role that is uncertain. V was pared by 0 bases and J by 7 bases, with 38 bases between. This CDR3 spans 23 amino acids. CDR3 bases: TGTGCCAGAAGCTTGGTCGATCGTTTAAGGGGTCCCGCAAGGAATACAGCAGATAATGAGCAGTTCTTC. Protein sequence: CARSLVDRLRGPARNTADNEQFF.

The rearrangement uses TRBV5-4 and TRBJ2-2; 13 nucleotides line up with TRBD2. The germline V gene encodes CDR1 SGHNT and CDR2 YYREEE (reference sequence). The V segment lost 0 bases and the J segment 4 bases; nucleotides outside the gene matches: 6. CDR3 size: 18 residues. CDR3 in DNA: TGTGCCAGCAGCTTGGGACTAGCGGGAGGAATTGGCACCGGGGAGCTGTTTTTT. Its protein is CASSLGLAGGIGTGELFF. The full variable domain, rest sourced from reference TRBV5-4 and TRBJ2-2, is ETGVTQSPTHLIKTRGQQVTLRCSSQSGHNTVSWYQQALGQGPQFIFQYYREEENGRGNFPPRFSGLQFPNYSSELNVNALELDDSALYLCASSLGLAGGIGTGELFFGEGSRLTVL.

CDR3 in DNA: TGCGCCAGCAGCTTGTTCGAGAAGGATACGCAGTATTTT. It yields the protein CASSLFEKDTQYF. The chain combines TRBV5-1 with TRBJ2-3; D not resolved. Trimming cost V 1 base and J 6 bases, with 9 bases left between them. The CDR3 consists of 13 residues. Germline V gene data show CDR1 as SGHRS and CDR2 as YFSETQ.

On this clone itself: The same CDR3 also results from other DNA sequences found in this sample. This sequence joins TRBV9 and TRBJ2-3; TRBD2 agrees at 9 bases. Germline trimming cut 0 bases from V and 0 bases from J; bases unmatched to any gene: 8. Germline CDR1 and CDR2: SGDLS and YYNGEE. The length of the CDR3 is 18 residues. The CDR3 region is CASSVGASGGLSTDTQYF. In DNA form, the CDR3 reads TGTGCCAGCAGCGTAGGAGCCAGCGGGGGGCTCAGCACAGATACGCAGTATTTT.

The CDR3 nucleotides read TGTGCCAGCAGTTTATTATCCGGGGGGCGCAACGAGCAGTACTTC. This codes for CASSLLSGGRNEQYF. This chain connects TRBV27 to TRBJ2-7; D perhaps matches TRBD2 (7 bases). The V and J ends lost 1 base and 5 bases respectively, with 15 bases between them. The CDR3 loop spans 15 amino acids. CDR1 is MNHEY and CDR2 is SMNVEV in the germline V gene (reference sequence).

This chain links TRBV30 with TRBJ2-2; TRBD2 agrees at 12 bases. Germline lookup yields CDR1 GTSNPN and CDR2 SVGIG (reference sequence). CDR3 size: 13 residues. The CDR3 here is CGWGLAGTGELFF. Here the CDR3 DNA reads TGTGGATGGGGACTAGCGGGCACCGGGGAGCTGTTTTTT.

The chain links TRBV30 to TRBJ2-7; maybe TRBD1 (6 bases). Germline values: CDR1 GTSNPN, CDR2 SVGIG (reference sequence). V dropped 1 base and J dropped 0 bases, with 16 bases sitting between them. This CDR3 comprises 16 residues. The CDR3 is CAWSDAPGQSSYEQYF. CDR3 DNA: TGTGCCTGGAGTGACGCCCCCGGACAGAGCTCCTACGAGCAGTACTTC.

The chain employs TRBV19 and TRBJ2-4; TRBD1 matches 9 bases. Germline V gives CDR1 LNHDA, CDR2 SQIVND (reference sequence). The J segment lost 11 bases and the V segment lost 6 bases, leaving 17 bases of the junction unmatched. CDR3 length equals 16 residues. Here the CDR3 reads CASRKGQGPGGGVQYF. In nucleotides, the CDR3 is TGTGCCAGTAGGAAAGGACAGGGGCCCGGTGGGGGGGTTCAGTACTTC.

The chain links TRBV4-1 to TRBJ1-6; D is ambiguous. The V end was cut by 0 bases, the J end by 9 bases, with 12 bases between. This CDR3 region has 15 residues. The germline V gene has CDR1 MGHRA and CDR2 YSYEKL. In nucleotides, the CDR3 is TGCGCCAGCAGCCAAGAGGAGGGCGAGGGTTCACCCCTCCACTTT. Protein product: CASSQEEGEGSPLHF.

The rearrangement links TRBV20-1 to TRBJ2-7; maybe TRBD2 (5 bases). Germline CDR1 is DFQATT and CDR2 is SNEGSKA (reference sequence). The CDR3 covers 11 residues. Trimming took 5 bases from V and 5 from J, leaving 10 bases between them. The CDR3 region is CSAADGDEQYF. CDR3 in DNA: TGCAGTGCTGCCGACGGGGACGAGCAGTACTTC.